The 32 T cell receptor beta chains below all came from one sample that was sequenced in a study of a mutant IDH1 vaccine in newly diagnosed glioma. The time point: baseline, week 1 (first vaccination visit). As to treatment: pre-vaccination baseline after standard-of-care therapy. Assay: immunoSEQ multiplex PCR; the TCRdb copy retains only in-frame clones and omits some. The sample has tens of thousands of clones; approximately 83% are singletons. The material was PBMCs, obtained from a glioma patient treated with radiotherapy, temozolomide or both. These receptor sequences come from a woman aged 45-65 years with glioma.

V and J are TRBV9 and TRBJ1-5; a weak D match, TRBD1 (5 bases). The germline V and J ends were trimmed by 4 bases and 5 bases, with 10 bases remaining between them. Germline V CDR1 and CDR2: SGDLS, YYNGEE. CDR3 length: 13 residues. CDR3 protein: CASSRGGDQPQHF. The CDR3, as DNA: TGTGCCAGCAGCCGGGGGGGGGATCAGCCCCAGCATTTT.

The V call is TRBV18, the J call TRBJ2-7; 11 bases line up with TRBD1. V shed 3 bases, J shed 7 bases, and the junction held 11 bases outside the gene matches. The CDR3 sequence is 16 residues long. CDR1 and CDR2 (germline): KGHSH, LQKENI. DNA for the CDR3: TGTGCCAGCTCACCTACGGGAGGGACAGGGGGTGGTGAGCAGTACTTC. It is translated as CASSPTGGTGGGEQYF. Full variable domain (remainder filled in from reference TRBV18 and TRBJ2-7): NAGVMQNPRHLVRRRGQEARLRCSPMKGHSHVYWYRQLPEEGLKFMVYLQKENIIDESGMPKERFSAEFPKEGPSILRIQQVVRGDSAAYFCASSPTGGTGGGEQYFGPGTRLTVT.

V is TRBV9 and J is TRBJ1-5; D unresolved. Trimming took off 4 bases at V and 1 base at J, with 9 bases between the two ends. The germline gives CDR1 SGDLS, CDR2 YYNGEE. The CDR3 covers 14 residues. The CDR3 sequence is CASSLGRSNQPQHF. In DNA form, the CDR3 reads TGTGCCAGCAGCCTAGGCCGGAGCAATCAGCCCCAGCATTTT.

V and J are TRBV6-5 and TRBJ2-2; TRBD1 is a possible D gene (6 bases). The CDR3 covers 15 residues. V dropped 6 bases and J dropped 2 bases, with 13 bases sitting between them. CDR1 is MNHEY, CDR2 SVGAGI, per germline. The CDR3 is CASRDGQTNTGELFF. DNA of the CDR3: TGTGCCAGCAGGGACGGACAGACTAACACCGGGGAGCTGTTTTTT.

The chain links TRBV5-1 to TRBJ1-2; D might be TRBD1 (5 bases). The length of the CDR3 is 12 residues. Per the germline V gene, CDR1 is SGHRS and CDR2 is YFSETQ. V lost 2 bases, J lost 7 bases, and 9 bases lay in between. The CDR3 DNA reads as TGCGCCAGCAGCTTATCAGGGTCTGGCTACACCTTC. Translation: CASSLSGSGYTF. Complete variable domain (other parts from reference TRBV5-1 and TRBJ1-2): KAGVTQTPRYLIKTRGQQVTLSCSPISGHRSVSWYQQTPGQGLQFLFEYFSETQRNKGNFPGRFSGRQFSNSRSEMNVSTLELGDSALYLCASSLSGSGYTFGSGTRLTVV.

This chain joins TRBV14 and TRBJ1-1; D may be TRBD1 (5 bases). Trimming stripped 1 base from V and 5 bases from J, with 14 bases between. Germline assignment: CDR1 SGHDN and CDR2 FVKESK. CDR3 length: 15 residues. CDR3 DNA sequence: TGTGCCAGCAGCCAAGGGACACCCGGAGGAACTGAAGCTTTCTTT. It yields the protein CASSQGTPGGTEAFF.

This chain connects TRBV7-2 to TRBJ1-2; no definite D call. Germline V gene data show CDR1 as SGHTA and CDR2 as FQGNSA. V dropped 1 base and J dropped 7 bases, with 19 bases sitting between them. This CDR3 is built from 16 residues. The CDR3 region is CASSLVPGPGSGGYTF. In DNA form, the CDR3 reads TGTGCCAGCAGCTTAGTCCCCGGGCCCGGGAGTGGTGGCTACACCTTC.

The chain uses TRBV10-3 and TRBJ2-3; maybe TRBD2 (7 bases). Germline CDR1 is ENHRY and CDR2 is SYGVKD. This CDR3 is 15 amino acids long. With 10 bases removed from V and 1 base from J, the gap between germline ends came to 18 bases. CDR3 DNA sequence: TGTGCCAGTCGGGGGGCTACGCCCGGCACAGATACGCAGTATTTT. Protein product: CASRGATPGTDTQYF.

This chain links TRBV14 with TRBJ1-2, with unresolved D. The V end was cut by 2 bases, the J end by 4 bases, with 11 bases between. There are 14 residues in the CDR3. Germline V gives CDR1 SGHDN, CDR2 FVKESK. For the CDR3, the DNA is TGTGCCAGCAGCCAACAACCGGGCCCCTATGGCTACACCTTC. Its translation: CASSQQPGPYGYTF.

V usage is TRBV5-1 and J usage is TRBJ1-1; D is perhaps TRBD1 (6 bases). CDR3 length: 13 amino acids. The germline V gene has CDR1 SGHRS and CDR2 YFSETQ. The germline V and J ends were trimmed by 0 bases and 7 bases, with 10 bases remaining between them. CDR3 nucleotide sequence: TGCGCCAGCAGCTTGGTCGGGACAAATGAAGCTTTCTTT. This translates into CASSLVGTNEAFF.

The chain links TRBV5-1 to TRBJ2-2; D unclear. The V end was cut by 0 bases, the J end by 6 bases, with 12 bases between. The CDR3 spans 15 residues. Germline CDR1 is SGHRS and CDR2 is YFSETQ. The CDR3 DNA is TGCGCCAGCAGCTTGGCCTCCGGCCACGCCGGGGAGCTGTTTTTT. Protein sequence: CASSLASGHAGELFF.

The V and J genes are TRBV4-3 and TRBJ2-7, with D possibly TRBD2 on 6 matching bases. Germline loops: CDR1 LGHNA, CDR2 YSLEER. The CDR3 totals 15 residues. The V end was cut by 1 base, the J end by 3 bases, with 13 bases between. The chain's CDR3 is CASSQGIGSGYEQYF. CDR3 DNA: TGCGCCAGCAGCCAAGGGATAGGTAGCGGCTACGAGCAGTACTTC.

Of note for this clone: One junction end does not reproduce the germline sequence, and a read error may be involved. This chain joins TRBV5-4 and TRBJ2-7; D may be TRBD1 (6 bases). This CDR3 is 12 amino acids long. CDR1 SGHNT and CDR2 YYREEE come from the germline V gene (reference sequence). The CDR3 protein is CASSWDTTEQHF. The CDR3 nucleotides are TGTGCCAGCAGTTGGGACACCACCGAGCAGCACTTC. The full variable domain, rest sourced from reference TRBV5-4 and TRBJ2-7, is ETGVTQSPTHLIKTRGQQVTLRCSSQSGHNTVSWYQQALGQGPQFIFQYYREEENGRGNFPPRFSGLQFPNYSSELNVNALELDDSALYLCASSWDTTEQHFGPGTRLTVT.

This clone has a single count. The chain links TRBV19 to TRBJ1-1; TRBD1 matches at 9 bases. This CDR3 is built from 16 residues. V shed 5 bases and J 3 bases; nucleotides not matched to a gene: 10. Germline V CDR1 and CDR2: LNHDA, SQIVND (reference sequence). In nucleotides, the CDR3 is TGTGCCAGTAGTGGGCGGACAGGGGCGGGTGACACTGAAGCTTTCTTT. It encodes CASSGRTGAGDTEAFF.

The V and J genes are TRBV29-1 and TRBJ1-2; D is unclear. This CDR3 contains 10 residues. V was cut by 4 bases and J by 8 bases, with 8 bases left in between. Germline V gene data show CDR1 as SQVTM and CDR2 as ANQGSEA. CDR3 sequence: CSVAEPGYTF. The CDR3, as DNA: TGCAGCGTTGCGGAGCCCGGCTACACCTTC. Looking up the rest from reference TRBV29-1 and TRBJ1-2 gives the full variable domain: SAVISQKPSRDICQRGTSLTIQCQVDSQVTMMFWYRQQPGQSLTLIATANQGSEATYESGFVIDKFPISRPNLTFSTLTVSNMSPEDSSIYLCSVAEPGYTFGSGTRLTVV.

V is TRBV7-2 and J is TRBJ1-1, with D perhaps TRBD1 (5 bases). The germline CDR1 and CDR2 sequences are SGHTA and FQGNSA. The CDR3 consists of 16 residues. Trimming shortened V by 1 base and J by 0 bases, and 12 bases separated the two germline ends. In DNA, the CDR3 is TGTGCCAGCAGCTTAGACGGGGGAGTCATGAACACTGAAGCTTTCTTT. Its translation is CASSLDGGVMNTEAFF.

This chain uses TRBV10-3 with TRBJ1-5, with 8 nucleotides matching TRBD1. Looked up from germline, CDR1 is ENHRY and CDR2 is SYGVKD. The ends lost 3 bases at V and 8 bases at J; junction bases unmatched: 6. The CDR3 sequence is 14 residues long. The CDR3 reads CAISELGQDKPQHF. DNA for the CDR3: TGTGCCATCAGTGAACTGGGACAGGACAAGCCCCAGCATTTT.

The chain couples TRBV29-1 to TRBJ2-5, with 10 bases that match TRBD2. Germline V gene data show CDR1 as SQVTM and CDR2 as ANQGSEA. With V trimmed by 0 bases and J by 3 bases, 7 bases remained unmatched. The CDR3 consists of 16 residues. Here the CDR3 DNA reads TGCAGCGTTGAAGATCAGATTAGCGGGGGGAAAGAGACCCAGTACTTC. Translating gives CSVEDQISGGKETQYF.

This clone is a singleton in its sample. The chain is built from TRBV27 and TRBJ1-2; maybe TRBD1 (5 bases). CDR1 and CDR2 (germline): MNHEY, SMNVEV (reference sequence). V was shortened by 3 bases and J by 0 bases, with 8 bases between the two germline ends. This CDR3 spans 14 amino acids. The CDR3 region is CASSLGPTNYGYTF. In DNA, the CDR3 is TGTGCCAGCAGTTTGGGGCCCACTAACTATGGCTACACCTTC.

This chain joins TRBV6-4 and TRBJ1-2, with TRBD1 matching over 7 bases. With 6 bases clipped from V and 9 bases from J, the junction kept 10 bases outside the gene matches. The germline gives CDR1 MRHNA, CDR2 SNTAGT. The CDR3 loop spans 13 amino acids. The CDR3 sequence: CASSLWTGGSYTF. The CDR3 DNA reads as TGTGCCAGCAGCCTCTGGACAGGAGGAAGCTACACCTTC.

The V and J genes are TRBV15 and TRBJ2-7, with 7 nucleotides matching TRBD1. The germline V gene has CDR1 LNHNV and CDR2 YYDKDF (reference sequence). The CDR3 has 16 residues. With V trimmed by 2 bases and J by 5 bases, 12 bases remained unmatched. The CDR3 DNA follows: TGTGCCACCAGCAGACTCCGGACAGGCCTAGAGAACGAGCAGTACTTC. This codes for CATSRLRTGLENEQYF. The entire variable domain, with the rest obtained from reference TRBV15 and TRBJ2-7, is as follows: DAMVIQNPRYQVTQFGKPVTLSCSQTLNHNVMYWYQQKSSQAPKLLFHYYDKDFNNEADTPDNFQSRRPNTSFCFLDIRSPGLGDTAMYLCATSRLRTGLENEQYFGPGTRLTVT.

The CDR3 here is CASSGTGTSNQPQHF. The CDR3 DNA sequence: TGTGCCAGCAGTGGTACAGGGACTAGCAATCAGCCCCAGCATTTT. This chain joins TRBV2 and TRBJ1-5; D may be TRBD1 (6 bases). Germline-derived CDR1 and CDR2 are SNHLY and FYNNEI. This CDR3 spans 15 amino acids. V lost 4 bases and J 0 bases, leaving 10 bases between the germline ends. The full variable domain, its missing parts supplied by reference TRBV2 and TRBJ1-5, is EPEVTQTPSHQVTQMGQEVILRCVPISNHLYFYWYRQILGQKVEFLVSFYNNEISEKSEIFDDQFSVERPDGSNFTLKIRSTKLEDSAMYFCASSGTGTSNQPQHFGDGTRLSIL.

This chain joins TRBV18 and TRBJ2-5, with D perhaps given as TRBD1 or TRBD2 (5 bases each). V dropped 6 bases and J dropped 1 base, with 18 bases sitting between them. This CDR3 is 16 amino acids long. Germline CDR1 and CDR2: KGHSH and LQKENI. CDR3 residues: CASSLNQGTGQETQYF. The CDR3 DNA follows: TGTGCCAGCTCGCTTAACCAAGGGACGGGCCAAGAGACCCAGTACTTC.

V and J are TRBV4-2 and TRBJ1-5; D is uncertain. V lost 0 bases, J lost 5 bases, and 8 bases lay in between. This CDR3 spans 14 amino acids. Per the germline V gene, CDR1 is LGHNA and CDR2 is YNFKEQ. CDR3: CASSQDTGYQPQHF. CDR3 bases: TGTGCCAGCAGCCAAGATACGGGGTATCAGCCCCAGCATTTT.

This chain links TRBV30 with TRBJ2-2; D perhaps matches TRBD2 (5 bases). The CDR3 sequence is 13 residues long. V was trimmed by 0 bases and J by 6 bases, leaving 8 bases between them. Germline lookup yields CDR1 GTSNPN and CDR2 SVGIG (reference sequence). For the CDR3, the DNA is TGTGCCTGGAGTGTACGGGGTGCCGGGGAGCTGTTTTTT. Translated, it gives CAWSVRGAGELFF.

V and J are TRBV5-8 and TRBJ1-1; no clear D gene. V lost 0 bases and J 2 bases, leaving 11 bases between the germline ends. Germline loops: CDR1 SGHTS, CDR2 YDEGEE. This CDR3 is built from 15 residues. In DNA, the CDR3 is TGTGCCAGCAGCTTGGTCCCCCAAGCAAACACTGAAGCTTTCTTT. Translated, it gives CASSLVPQANTEAFF.

This clone was recorded once. The V call is TRBV7-8, the J call TRBJ1-5; possibly TRBD1 for D (6 bases). Trimming stripped 1 base from V and 0 bases from J, with 13 bases between. Germline V CDR1 and CDR2: SGHVS, FQNEAQ. This CDR3 has 17 amino acids. The CDR3 sequence: CASSLGWDIPSNQPQHF. CDR3 in DNA: TGTGCCAGCAGCTTAGGTTGGGACATCCCTAGCAATCAGCCCCAGCATTTT.

The genes are TRBV10-3 and TRBJ1-5; TRBD1 might be the D (5 bases). V lost 10 bases and J 0 bases, leaving 19 bases between the germline ends. The CDR3 is 16 amino acids. Germline assignment: CDR1 ENHRY and CDR2 SYGVKD. Here the CDR3 DNA reads TGTGCCACACGATCGGTGGGCGGGACTAGCAATCAGCCCCAGCATTTT. Translating gives CATRSVGGTSNQPQHF.

The chain employs TRBV6-1 and TRBJ2-7; the D gene is possibly TRBD1 (6 bases). The CDR3 runs 14 residues. Per germline, CDR1 MNHNS and CDR2 SASEGT. V was pared by 4 bases and J by 9 bases, with 19 bases between. The CDR3 sequence is CASSAQPGAEGQYF. In DNA form, the CDR3 reads TGTGCCAGCAGTGCACAACCAGGGGCCGAGGGGCAGTACTTC.

The chain uses TRBV5-1 and TRBJ2-7, with 7 nucleotides matching TRBD1. This CDR3 contains 14 residues. The V gene's germline CDR1 is SGHRS and CDR2 YFSETQ. V shed 3 bases, J shed 3 bases, and the junction held 6 bases outside the gene matches. CDR3 sequence reads: CASSSITGVYEQYF. As DNA, the CDR3 is TGCGCCAGCAGCTCTATCACAGGGGTCTACGAGCAGTACTTC.

The chain has TRBV5-6 and TRBJ2-6; D is ambiguous. The germline V and J ends were trimmed by 3 bases and 2 bases, with 6 bases remaining between them. Germline values: CDR1 SGHDT, CDR2 YYEEEE. This CDR3 is 14 amino acids long. The CDR3 DNA follows: TGTGCCAGCAGCTCTCCCCCTGGGGCCAACGTCCTGACTTTC. Translated, it gives CASSSPPGANVLTF.

The CDR3 region is CASSEVTGVDTQYF. For the CDR3, the DNA is TGTGCCAGCAGCGAGGTAACAGGGGTAGATACGCAGTATTTT. The chain couples TRBV14 to TRBJ2-3, with 7 bases aligning to TRBD1. This CDR3 comprises 14 residues. Germline lookup yields CDR1 SGHDN and CDR2 FVKESK. Unmatched junction bases numbered 7, after V lost 5 bases and J lost 5 bases.